A single sample gave rise to the 14 T cell receptor beta chains below, sequenced in a study of CD8 T cells in ankylosing spondylitis. TCRdb independently ran MiXCR on the 5' RACE reads; one entry per CDR3 protein. In the table there are about 200,000 distinct CDR3 sequences, about 13% of which are singletons. Sequencing was done on a sample of blood, either unsorted or a sorted T cell fraction (not recorded which). The receptors originated from a male donor with ankylosing spondylitis or in good health (not recorded which).

This clonotype has only a few counts. This rearrangement joins TRBV12-3 or TRBV12-4 to TRBJ2-3, with a weak D call TRBD1 (6 bases). V gave up 3 bases and J gave up 3 bases, with 13 bases separating them. The CDR3 length is 15 residues. The CDR3 protein is CASSLVGGMTDTQYF. The CDR3 nucleotides read TGTGCCAGCAGTTTGGTAGGGGGAATGACAGATACGCAGTATTTT.

This rearrangement joins TRBV29-1 to TRBJ1-2; 9 bases map to TRBD1. CDR1 SQVTM and CDR2 ANQGSEA come from the germline V gene. V trimming: 8 bases; J trimming: 6 bases; junction bases outside the gene matches: 7. The CDR3 contains 12 residues. The DNA for the CDR3 is TGCAGCTACCGGGGGACAGGGAATGGCTACACCTTC. Translating it yields CSYRGTGNGYTF.

This clonotype appeared a few times. V gene TRBV27 combines with J gene TRBJ2-7; possible D gene TRBD1, 6 bases. The CDR3 is 15 amino acids. Germline V gene data show CDR1 as MNHEY and CDR2 as SMNVEV (reference sequence). V dropped 6 bases and J dropped 0 bases, with 15 bases sitting between them. The CDR3 region has the DNA TGTGCCAGCAGCCCCACAGGGTCGAGCTCCTACGAGCAGTACTTC. Translating gives CASSPTGSSSYEQYF.

This clonotype came up a few times. The CDR3 loop reads CASSQDRGANEQFF. DNA of the CDR3: TGCGCCAGCAGCCAAGATCGCGGTGCCAATGAGCAGTTCTTC. V and J are TRBV4-1 and TRBJ2-1; D is undetermined. CDR1 and CDR2 (germline): MGHRA, YSYEKL. The CDR3 has 14 amino acids. V was clipped by 0 bases and J by 6 bases, with 9 bases between them.

This clonotype appeared a few times. This rearrangement joins TRBV15 to TRBJ2-7; 11 bases align to TRBD2. Germline CDR1 is LNHNV and CDR2 is YYDKDF (reference sequence). V was pared by 5 bases and J by 0 bases, with 3 bases of the junction left unmatched. This CDR3 has 15 amino acids. The CDR3 sequence: CATSEGTSGSYEQYF. In nucleotides, the CDR3 is TGTGCCACCAGCGAGGGGACTAGCGGCTCCTACGAGCAGTACTTC.

The chain combines TRBV6-6 with TRBJ2-1; D unresolved. This CDR3 spans 12 amino acids. Germline V gene lookup returns CDR1 MNHNY and CDR2 SVGAGI (reference sequence). V shed 2 bases and J shed 8 bases, with 7 bases lying between them. CDR3 amino acids: CASSYGVDEQFF. In DNA, the CDR3 is TGTGCCAGCAGTTACGGAGTGGATGAGCAGTTCTTC.

The table lists this clonotype with a few counts. This sequence joins TRBV27 and TRBJ1-2; TRBD1 matches at 10 bases. The germline gives CDR1 MNHEY, CDR2 SMNVEV (reference sequence). There are 15 residues in the CDR3. The V segment lost 1 base and the J segment 8 bases; nucleotides outside the gene matches: 7. CDR3 in amino acids: CASSLFTGTGEGYTF. The DNA for the CDR3 is TGTGCCAGCAGTTTATTTACCGGGACAGGGGAAGGCTACACCTTC.

This clonotype has more than one count but fewer than ten. V gene TRBV20-1 combines with J gene TRBJ2-7; 7 nucleotides line up with TRBD1. J was trimmed by 4 bases and V by 3 bases; bases with no gene match: 9. The CDR3 extends over 14 amino acids. Germline V gives CDR1 DFQATT, CDR2 SNEGSKA (reference sequence). The CDR3 bases are TGCAGTGCTAGGGGGAAAGGGGGCTGGTACGAGCAGTACTTC. Translated, it gives CSARGKGGWYEQYF.

Only a few counts were recorded for this clonotype. This chain uses TRBV6-5 with TRBJ2-1; 10 nucleotides match TRBD1. V lost 1 base, J lost 4 bases, and 7 bases stayed unmatched. The CDR3 is 17 amino acids. Germline CDR1 reads MNHEY; CDR2 reads SVGAGI. This chain's CDR3 is CASSYLTGGPAYNEQFF. In DNA form, the CDR3 reads TGTGCCAGCAGTTACTTGACAGGGGGCCCCGCTTACAATGAGCAGTTCTTC.

This chain links TRBV14 with TRBJ1-1; TRBD1 might be the D (5 bases). Trimming cost V 5 bases and J 12 bases, with 16 bases left between them. CDR3 size: 12 residues. CDR1 is SGHDN and CDR2 is FVKESK in the germline V gene. The CDR3 DNA sequence: TGTGCCAGCAGCTTCTTTCAGGGAGAACCTTTCTTT. This gives the protein CASSFFQGEPFF.

This clonotype was observed at least ten times. The chain joins TRBV7-8 to TRBJ2-1; 11 nucleotides line up with TRBD2. V lost 3 bases and J lost 5; bases outside the gene matches: 3. This CDR3 has 15 amino acids. The V gene's germline CDR1 is SGHVS and CDR2 FQNEAQ. The CDR3 DNA sequence: TGTGCCAGCAGCTTTAGCGGGGGGGTTGACAATGAGCAGTTCTTC. It encodes CASSFSGGVDNEQFF.

The chain carries TRBV6-2 or TRBV6-3 and TRBJ2-1; D could derive from TRBD1 or TRBD2 (5 bases each). The V end lost 4 bases, the J end lost 9 bases, and 16 bases lay between the germline ends. CDR1 and CDR2 from the germline V gene are MNHEY and SVGEGT. This CDR3 is 14 amino acids long. The CDR3 spells CASSFLLGRAEQFF. The CDR3 nucleotides are TGTGCCAGCAGTTTCTTACTAGGCAGGGCTGAGCAGTTCTTC.

The table lists this clonotype with many counts. The V call is TRBV20-1, the J call TRBJ1-1; TRBD1 aligns across 9 bases. Looked up from germline, CDR1 is DFQATT and CDR2 is SNEGSKA (reference sequence). V shed 6 bases, J shed 1 base, and the junction held 12 bases outside the gene matches. This CDR3 contains 16 residues. The DNA of the CDR3 is TGCAGTGCCGAGGGGTTACAGGGGGCGGGGAACACTGAAGCTTTCTTT. This translates into CSAEGLQGAGNTEAFF.

V is TRBV4-1 and J is TRBJ1-5, with D possibly being TRBD1 (5 bases). The CDR3 is made up of 17 amino acids. From germline, CDR1 is MGHRA and CDR2 YSYEKL. The ends were cut back, 4 bases at V and 3 bases at J, with 19 bases in the middle. In DNA form, the CDR3 reads TGCGCCAGCAGCCCACATGGGACGGCAGGGAACAATCAGCCCCAGCATTTT. It encodes CASSPHGTAGNNQPQHF.